Listed below are T cell receptor beta chains from one sample, sequenced in a study of T cell responses to AZD1222 COVID-19 vaccine. Clones were sequenced by immunoSEQ multiplex PCR, and TCRdb holds only the in-frame ones, with some missing. This sample has roughly 100,000 clones, with about 88% found just once. This specimen was peripheral blood, taken 28 days after the second AZD1222 dose. All receptors derive from an adult who received the AZD1222 COVID-19 vaccine. The CDR3 runs from the conserved cysteine through the conserved F or W. The D gene is left open where the match is weak. Clone size is given for some rows only: seen once, a few or many times, or a class if the clone is expanded.

>TRBD1|TRBV6-5|TRBJ1-3|.
CASSSDRASGNTIYF
TGTGCCAGCAGTTCGGACAGGGCGTCTGGAAACACCATATATTTT
>.|TRBV10-3|TRBJ1-2|.
CAISDEGDGYTF
TGTGCCATCAGTGACGAAGGGGACGGCTACACCTTC
>TRBD2|TRBV5-5|TRBJ2-3|.
CASSSVAGGLGDTQYF
TGTGCCAGCAGCTCGGTAGCGGGAGGGCTGGGAGATACGCAGTATTTT
>TRBD2|TRBV7-9|TRBJ2-7|.
CASSQRASGSYEQYF
TGTGCCAGCAGCCAGAGAGCTAGCGGGAGCTACGAGCAGTACTTC
>TRBD1|TRBV5-4|TRBJ1-5|.
CASSSDRGNQPQHF
TGTGCCAGCAGCTCAGACAGGGGTAATCAGCCCCAGCATTTT
>.|TRBV19|TRBJ1-5|.
CASSIGPQLNQPQHF
TGTGCCAGTAGTATAGGTCCACAGCTCAATCAGCCCCAGCATTTT
>.|TRBV19|TRBJ2-7|.
CASSIPGEQYF
TGTGCCAGTAGTATCCCGGGCGAGCAGTACTTC
>TRBD2|TRBV4-3|TRBJ2-3|.
CASSRGLTYTDTQYF
TGCGCCAGCAGCCGGGGACTAACTTACACAGATACGCAGTATTTT
>.|TRBV20-1|TRBJ2-3|.
CSGDAFDTQYF
TGCAGCGGGGACGCATTCGATACGCAGTATTTT
>.|TRBV30|TRBJ2-1|.
CALARGDPQFF
TGTGCCCTGGCGCGGGGCGACCCGCAGTTCTTC
>TRBD1|TRBV6-5|TRBJ2-2|.
CASSTNRGIGELFF
TGTGCCAGCAGTACCAACAGGGGCATCGGGGAGCTGTTTTTT
>.|TRBV7-9|TRBJ2-3|.
CASSLAQGFSTDTQYF
TGTGCCAGCAGCTTAGCGCAGGGGTTTAGCACAGATACGCAGTATTTT
>TRBD2|TRBV5-5|TRBJ2-3|once
CASSLQLAGDPRDTQYF
TGTGCCAGCAGCTTGCAACTAGCGGGAGATCCTAGAGATACGCAGTATTTT
>.|TRBV28|TRBJ1-5|.
CASSPRARPASQHF
TGTGCCAGCAGTCCCCGAGCGAGACCGGCGTCCCAGCATTTT
>.|TRBV29-1|TRBJ2-1|.
CSVPKYADASYNEQFF
TGCAGCGTCCCTAAGTATGCTGATGCTTCCTACAATGAGCAGTTCTTC
>TRBD2|TRBV4-1|TRBJ2-3|.
CASSQGGGTGGSGTQYF
TGCGCCAGCAGCCAAGGCGGGGGGACGGGTGGCTCAGGGACGCAGTATTTT
>.|TRBV7-3|TRBJ2-5|.
CASSPDTGNQETQYF
TGTGCCAGCAGCCCAGATACAGGAAACCAAGAGACCCAGTACTTC
>.|TRBV7-2|TRBJ2-3|.
CASSLPAWADTQYF
TGTGCCAGCAGCTTACCCGCATGGGCAGATACGCAGTATTTT
>.|TRBV4-1|TRBJ1-4|once
CASSQEGGRAANEKLFF
TGCGCCAGCAGCCAAGAAGGTGGCAGGGCTGCTAATGAAAAACTGTTTTTT
>.|TRBV28|TRBJ2-3|.
CASWSWSTDTQYF
TGTGCCAGCTGGAGCTGGAGCACAGATACGCAGTATTTT
>.|TRBV4-1|TRBJ2-7|.
CAIPSASSSYEQYF
TGCGCCATACCTAGCGCGTCAAGCTCCTACGAGCAGTACTTC
>TRBD2|TRBV7-3|TRBJ2-3|.
CASRLGLAGGGDTQYF
TGTGCCAGCAGGTTGGGACTAGCGGGAGGAGGAGATACGCAGTATTTT
>.|TRBV9|TRBJ1-3|.
CASSASPGARSGNTIYF
TGTGCCAGCAGCGCGTCCCCAGGGGCCCGCTCTGGAAACACCATATATTTT
>.|TRBV4-3|TRBJ2-1|.
CASSQGGRGTYNEQFF
TGCGCCAGCAGCCAAGGAGGGAGGGGGACCTACAATGAGCAGTTCTTC
>.|TRBV6-4|TRBJ1-1|.
CASSVGLSNTEAFF
TGTGCCAGCAGTGTGGGGCTATCGAACACTGAAGCTTTCTTT
>.|TRBV6-5|TRBJ2-7|.
CASSYSKGEPDYEQYF
TGTGCCAGCAGTTACTCGAAGGGGGAGCCCGACTACGAGCAGTACTTC
>.|TRBV10-3|TRBJ1-5|once
CAISVGGDGNQPQHF
TGTGCCATCAGTGTTGGAGGAGATGGCAATCAGCCCCAGCATTTT
>TRBD1|TRBV28|TRBJ1-2|few
CASRAPGQGPRGYTF
TGTGCCAGCAGAGCCCCGGGACAGGGTCCCCGGGGCTACACCTTC
>TRBD2|TRBV19|TRBJ2-7|.
CASSIAVTSGSSYEQYF
TGTGCCAGTAGTATTGCAGTGACTAGCGGGAGCTCCTACGAGCAGTACTTC
>.|TRBV6-5|TRBJ1-4|.
CASGRGSNEKLFF
TGTGCCAGCGGCCGGGGGTCAAATGAAAAACTGTTTTTT
>.|TRBV24-1|TRBJ1-6|.
CATSEGVGSPLHF
TGTGCCACCAGTGAGGGAGTGGGTTCACCCCTCCACTTT
>.|TRBV28|TRBJ2-7|.
CASSSRSPSYEQYF
TGTGCCAGCAGCTCCCGTTCACCATCTTACGAGCAGTACTTC
>.|TRBV5-1|TRBJ1-1|.
CASSSGQIMNTEAFF
TGCGCCAGCAGCTCAGGACAGATCATGAACACTGAAGCTTTCTTT
>TRBD2|TRBV29-1|TRBJ2-7|.
CSVGGGYEQYF
TGCAGCGTTGGGGGGGGCTACGAGCAGTACTTC
>TRBD1|TRBV29-1|TRBJ1-1|.
CSVDRGVNTEAFF
TGCAGCGTTGACAGGGGGGTGAACACTGAAGCTTTCTTT
>TRBD2|TRBV10-3|TRBJ2-7|.
CAISESGGSNYEQYF
TGTGCCATCAGTGAGTCCGGCGGGAGTAACTACGAGCAGTACTTC
>TRBD2|TRBV4-2|TRBJ2-2|.
CASSQAGLAGTTGELFF
TGTGCCAGCAGCCAGGCGGGACTAGCGGGAACCACCGGGGAGCTGTTTTTT
>.|TRBV5-4|TRBJ2-3|.
CASRVGGALGTDTQYF
TGTGCCAGCAGAGTAGGGGGGGCGCTCGGCACAGATACGCAGTATTTT
>.|TRBV10-2|TRBJ2-5|once
CASSRGSETQYF
TGCGCCAGCAGTAGAGGCTCGGAGACCCAGTACTTC